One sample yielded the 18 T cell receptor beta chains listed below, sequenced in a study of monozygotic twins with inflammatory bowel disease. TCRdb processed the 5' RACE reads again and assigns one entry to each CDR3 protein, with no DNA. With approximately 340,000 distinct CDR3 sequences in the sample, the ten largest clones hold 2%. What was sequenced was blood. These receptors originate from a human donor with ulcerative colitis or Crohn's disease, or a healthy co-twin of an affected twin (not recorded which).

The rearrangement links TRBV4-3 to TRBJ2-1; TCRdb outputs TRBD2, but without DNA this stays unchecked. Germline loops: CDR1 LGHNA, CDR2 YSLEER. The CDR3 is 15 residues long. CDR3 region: CASSQDPSGGGEQFF.

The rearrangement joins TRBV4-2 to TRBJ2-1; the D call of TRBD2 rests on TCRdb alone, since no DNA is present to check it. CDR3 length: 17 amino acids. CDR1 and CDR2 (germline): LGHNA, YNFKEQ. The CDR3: CASSQELGTSSLDEQFF.

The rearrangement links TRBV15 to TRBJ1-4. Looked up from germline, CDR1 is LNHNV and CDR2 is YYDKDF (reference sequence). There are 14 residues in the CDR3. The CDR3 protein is CATSRTSQGEKLFF.

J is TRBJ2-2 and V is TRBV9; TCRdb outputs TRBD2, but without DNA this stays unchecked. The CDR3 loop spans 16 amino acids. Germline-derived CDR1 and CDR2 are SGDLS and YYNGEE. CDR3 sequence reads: CASARTGLAGPGELFF. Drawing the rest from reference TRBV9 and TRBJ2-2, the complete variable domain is DSGVTQTPKHLITATGQRVTLRCSPRSGDLSVYWYQQSLDQGLQFLIQYYNGEERAKGNILERFSAQQFPDLHSELNLSSLELGDSALYFCASARTGLAGPGELFFGEGSRLTVL.

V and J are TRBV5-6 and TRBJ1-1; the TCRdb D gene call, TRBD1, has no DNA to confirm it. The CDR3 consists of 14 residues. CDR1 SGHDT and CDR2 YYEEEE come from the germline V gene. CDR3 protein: CASRLLGPNTEAFF.

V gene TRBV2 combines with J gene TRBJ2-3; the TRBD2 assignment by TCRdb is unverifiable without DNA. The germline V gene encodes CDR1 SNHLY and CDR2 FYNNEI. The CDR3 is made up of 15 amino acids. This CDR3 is CASSESRRNTDTQYF.

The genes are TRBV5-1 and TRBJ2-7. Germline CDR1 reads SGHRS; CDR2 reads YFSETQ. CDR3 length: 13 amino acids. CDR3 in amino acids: CASSLWGAGEQYF.

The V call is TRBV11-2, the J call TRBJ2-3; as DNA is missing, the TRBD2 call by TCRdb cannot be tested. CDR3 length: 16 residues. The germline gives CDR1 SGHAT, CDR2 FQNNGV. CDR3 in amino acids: CASSLVGLAGGDTQYF.

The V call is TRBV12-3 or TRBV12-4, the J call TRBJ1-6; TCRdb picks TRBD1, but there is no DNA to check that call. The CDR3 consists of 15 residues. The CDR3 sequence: CASSFIWDRASPLHF.

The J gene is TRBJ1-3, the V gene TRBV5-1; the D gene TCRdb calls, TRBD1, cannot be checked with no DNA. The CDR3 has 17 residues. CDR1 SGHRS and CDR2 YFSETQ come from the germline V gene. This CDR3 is CASSLQGAGSSGNTIYF.

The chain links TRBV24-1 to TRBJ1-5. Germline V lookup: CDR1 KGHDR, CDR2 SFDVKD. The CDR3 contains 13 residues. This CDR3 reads CATQGKYNQPQHF.

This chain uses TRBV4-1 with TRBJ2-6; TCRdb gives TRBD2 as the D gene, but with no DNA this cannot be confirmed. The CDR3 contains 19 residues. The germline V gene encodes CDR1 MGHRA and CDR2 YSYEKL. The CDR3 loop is CASSLPVSGPFSGANVLTF.

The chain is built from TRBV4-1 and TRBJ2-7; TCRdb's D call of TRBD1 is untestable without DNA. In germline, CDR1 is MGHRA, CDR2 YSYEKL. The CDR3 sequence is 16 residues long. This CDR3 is CASSQELWGRIYEQYF.

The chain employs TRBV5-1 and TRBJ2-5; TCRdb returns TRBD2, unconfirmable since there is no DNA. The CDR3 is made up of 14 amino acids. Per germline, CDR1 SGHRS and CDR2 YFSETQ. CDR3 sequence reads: CASSPATSQETQYF.

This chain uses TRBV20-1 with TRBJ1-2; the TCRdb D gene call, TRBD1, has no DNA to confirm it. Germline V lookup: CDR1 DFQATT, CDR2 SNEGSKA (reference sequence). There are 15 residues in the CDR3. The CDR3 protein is CSARPPGQGGYGYTF.

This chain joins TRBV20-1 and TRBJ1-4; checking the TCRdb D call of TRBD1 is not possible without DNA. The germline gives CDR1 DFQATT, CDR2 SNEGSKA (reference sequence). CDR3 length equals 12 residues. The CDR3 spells CSAVGGSEKLFF.

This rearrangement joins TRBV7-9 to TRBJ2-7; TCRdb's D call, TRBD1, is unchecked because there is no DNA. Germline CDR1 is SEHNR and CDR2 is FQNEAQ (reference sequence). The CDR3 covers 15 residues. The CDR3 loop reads CASSLAMGLKYEQYF.

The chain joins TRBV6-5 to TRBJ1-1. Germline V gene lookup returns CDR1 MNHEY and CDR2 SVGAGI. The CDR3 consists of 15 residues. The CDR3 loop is CASSYFGGYNTEAFF.